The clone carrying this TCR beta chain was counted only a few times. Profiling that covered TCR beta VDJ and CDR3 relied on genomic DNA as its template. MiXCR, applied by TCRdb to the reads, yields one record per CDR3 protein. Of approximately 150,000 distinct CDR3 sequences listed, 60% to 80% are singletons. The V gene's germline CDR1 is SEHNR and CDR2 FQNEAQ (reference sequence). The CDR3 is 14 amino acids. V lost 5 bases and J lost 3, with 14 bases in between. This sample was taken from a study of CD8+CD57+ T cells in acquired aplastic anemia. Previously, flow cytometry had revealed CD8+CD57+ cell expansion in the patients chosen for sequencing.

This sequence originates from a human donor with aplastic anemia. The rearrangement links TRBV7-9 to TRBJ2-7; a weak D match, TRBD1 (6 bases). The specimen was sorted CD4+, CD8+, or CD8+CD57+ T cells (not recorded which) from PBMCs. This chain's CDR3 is CASSPRDNVYEQYF. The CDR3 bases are TGTGCCAGCAGCCCACGGGACAACGTCTACGAGCAGTACTTC.